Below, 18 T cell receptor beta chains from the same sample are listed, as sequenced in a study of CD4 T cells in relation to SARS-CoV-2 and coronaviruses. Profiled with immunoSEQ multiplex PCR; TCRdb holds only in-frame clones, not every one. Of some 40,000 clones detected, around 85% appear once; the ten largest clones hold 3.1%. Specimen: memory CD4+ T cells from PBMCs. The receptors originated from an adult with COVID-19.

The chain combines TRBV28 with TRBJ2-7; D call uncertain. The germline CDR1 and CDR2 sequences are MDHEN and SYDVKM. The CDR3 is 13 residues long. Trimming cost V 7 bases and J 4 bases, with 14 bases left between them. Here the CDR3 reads CASNAAQRYEQYF. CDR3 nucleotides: TGTGCCAGCAACGCAGCTCAAAGGTACGAGCAGTACTTC. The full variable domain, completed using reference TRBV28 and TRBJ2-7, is DVKVTQSSRYLVKRTGEKVFLECVQDMDHENMFWYRQDPGLGLRLIYFSYDVKMKEKGDIPEGYSVSREKKERFSLILESASTNQTSMYLCASNAAQRYEQYFGPGTRLTVT.

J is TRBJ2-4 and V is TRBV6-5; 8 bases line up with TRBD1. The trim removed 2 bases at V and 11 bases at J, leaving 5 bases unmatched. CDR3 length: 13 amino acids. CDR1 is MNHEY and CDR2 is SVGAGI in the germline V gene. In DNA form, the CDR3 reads TGTGCCAGCAGTTACCCACAGGGGGAGGTTCAGTACTTC. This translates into CASSYPQGEVQYF.

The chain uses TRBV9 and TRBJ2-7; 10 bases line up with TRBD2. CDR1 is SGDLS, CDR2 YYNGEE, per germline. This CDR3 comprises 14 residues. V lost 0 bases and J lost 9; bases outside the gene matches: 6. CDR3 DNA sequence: TGTGCCAGCAGCGTAGAGCGGGAGGGCCGGATGCAGTACTTC. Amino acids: CASSVEREGRMQYF.

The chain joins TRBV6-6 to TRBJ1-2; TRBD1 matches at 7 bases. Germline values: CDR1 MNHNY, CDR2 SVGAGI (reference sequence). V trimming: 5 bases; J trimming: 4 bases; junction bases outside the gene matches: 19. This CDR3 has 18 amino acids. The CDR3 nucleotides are TGTGCCAGCAGTCGTAGGGGGCTTAACCGCCCGATTTGCTATGGCTACACCTTC. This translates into CASSRRGLNRPICYGYTF.

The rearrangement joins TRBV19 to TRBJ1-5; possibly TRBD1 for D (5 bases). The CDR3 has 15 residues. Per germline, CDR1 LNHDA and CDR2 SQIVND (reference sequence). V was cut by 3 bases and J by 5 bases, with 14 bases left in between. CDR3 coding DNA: TGTGCCAGTAGTATTTTAAGAGGGGTCCATCAGCCCCAGCATTTT. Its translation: CASSILRGVHQPQHF. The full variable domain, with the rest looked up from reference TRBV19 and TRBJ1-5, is DGGITQSPKYLFRKEGQNVTLSCEQNLNHDAMYWYRQDPGQGLRLIYYSQIVNDFQKGDIAEGYSVSREKKESFPLTVTSAQKNPTAFYLCASSILRGVHQPQHFGDGTRLSIL.

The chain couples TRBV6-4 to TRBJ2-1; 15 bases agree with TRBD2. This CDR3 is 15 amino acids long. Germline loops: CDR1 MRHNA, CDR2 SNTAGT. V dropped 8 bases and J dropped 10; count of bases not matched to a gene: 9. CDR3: CASRWTSGGGCEQFF. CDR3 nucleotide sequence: TGTGCCAGCCGATGGACTAGCGGGGGGGGGTGCGAGCAGTTCTTC.

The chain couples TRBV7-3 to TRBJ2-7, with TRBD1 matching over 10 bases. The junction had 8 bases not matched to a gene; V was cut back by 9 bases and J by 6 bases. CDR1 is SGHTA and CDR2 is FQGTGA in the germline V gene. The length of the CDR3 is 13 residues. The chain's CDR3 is CASSGTGVGEQYF. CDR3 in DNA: TGTGCCAGTTCGGGGACAGGGGTCGGCGAGCAGTACTTC.

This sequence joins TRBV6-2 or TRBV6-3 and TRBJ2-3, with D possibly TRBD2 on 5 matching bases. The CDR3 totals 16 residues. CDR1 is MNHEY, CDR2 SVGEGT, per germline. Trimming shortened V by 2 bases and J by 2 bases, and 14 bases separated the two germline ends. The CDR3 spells CASSYGWERNTDTQYF. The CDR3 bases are TGTGCCAGCAGTTACGGGTGGGAGCGGAACACAGATACGCAGTATTTT.

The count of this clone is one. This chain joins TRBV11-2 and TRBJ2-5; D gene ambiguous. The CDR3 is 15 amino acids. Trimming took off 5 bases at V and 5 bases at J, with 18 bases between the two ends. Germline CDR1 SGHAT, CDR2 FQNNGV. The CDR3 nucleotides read TGTGCCAGCAGCCCAGGTCCGTTCAAAGGCGAGACCCAGTACTTC. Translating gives CASSPGPFKGETQYF.

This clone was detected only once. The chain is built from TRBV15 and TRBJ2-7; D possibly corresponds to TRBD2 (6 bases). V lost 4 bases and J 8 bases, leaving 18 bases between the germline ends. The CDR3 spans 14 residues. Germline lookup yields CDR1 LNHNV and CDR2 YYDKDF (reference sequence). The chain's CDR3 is CATSTLGTPGQQYF. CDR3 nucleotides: TGTGCCACCAGCACATTGGGGACTCCCGGGCAGCAGTACTTC.

This CDR3 reads CASSPRTGQQYF. The CDR3 DNA reads as TGTGCCAGCAGCCCCAGGACTGGCCAGCAGTATTTT. The V gene is TRBV14, the J gene TRBJ2-3; possibly TRBD2 for D (5 bases). This CDR3 is 12 amino acids long. Germline CDR1 and CDR2: SGHDN and FVKESK. Trimming removed 4 bases from V and 11 bases from J, with 13 bases in between. The full variable domain, its missing parts supplied by reference TRBV14 and TRBJ2-3, is EAGVTQFPSHSVIEKGQTVTLRCDPISGHDNLYWYRRVMGKEIKFLLHFVKESKQDESGMPNNRFLAERTGGTYSTLKVQPAELEDSGVYFCASSPRTGQQYFGPGTRLTVL.

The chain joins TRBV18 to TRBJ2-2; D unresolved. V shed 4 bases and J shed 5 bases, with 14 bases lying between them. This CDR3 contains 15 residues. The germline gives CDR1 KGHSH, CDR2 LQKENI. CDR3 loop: CASSQSALRTGELFF. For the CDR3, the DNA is TGTGCCAGCTCACAAAGCGCTCTGCGAACCGGGGAGCTGTTTTTT.

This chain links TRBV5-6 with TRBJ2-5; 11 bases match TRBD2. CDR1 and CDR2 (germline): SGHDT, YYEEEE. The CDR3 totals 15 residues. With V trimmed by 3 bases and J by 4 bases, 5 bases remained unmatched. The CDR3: CASSSPSGRLETQYF. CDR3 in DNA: TGTGCCAGCAGCTCACCTAGCGGGAGGTTAGAGACCCAGTACTTC.

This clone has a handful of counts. The CDR3 DNA is TGTGCCAGCAGCCAAGGTGGGACAGTCAAGTTCTACTCTGGGGCCAACGTCCTGACTTTC. As protein: CASSQGGTVKFYSGANVLTF. The chain is built from TRBV3-1 (or the pseudogene TRBV3-2) and TRBJ2-6; 7 bases are a match to TRBD1. V dropped 1 base and J dropped 0; count of bases not matched to a gene: 12. Germline-derived CDR1 and CDR2 are LGHDT and YNNKEL (reference sequence). This CDR3 spans 20 amino acids.

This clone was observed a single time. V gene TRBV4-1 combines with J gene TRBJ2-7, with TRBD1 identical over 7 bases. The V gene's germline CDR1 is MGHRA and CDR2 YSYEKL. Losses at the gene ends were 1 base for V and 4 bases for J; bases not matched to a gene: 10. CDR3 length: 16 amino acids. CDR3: CASSQGDRVSVYEQYF. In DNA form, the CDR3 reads TGCGCCAGCAGCCAAGGCGACAGGGTTTCTGTGTACGAGCAGTACTTC.

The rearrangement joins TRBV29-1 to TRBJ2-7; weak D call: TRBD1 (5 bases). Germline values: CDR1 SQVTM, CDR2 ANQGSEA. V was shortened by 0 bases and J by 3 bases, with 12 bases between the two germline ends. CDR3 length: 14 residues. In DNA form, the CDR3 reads TGCAGCGTTGAAGACGGGCAGGACAACTACGAGCAGTACTTC. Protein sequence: CSVEDGQDNYEQYF.

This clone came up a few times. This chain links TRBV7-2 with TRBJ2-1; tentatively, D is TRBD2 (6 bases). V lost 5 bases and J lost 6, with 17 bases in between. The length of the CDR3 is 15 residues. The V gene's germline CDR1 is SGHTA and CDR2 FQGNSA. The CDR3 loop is CASSVLAGLFNEQFF. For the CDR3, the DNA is TGTGCCAGCAGCGTTCTGGCGGGACTTTTCAATGAGCAGTTCTTC.

CDR3 nucleotide sequence: TGTGCCAGTAGGACTAGCGGGAGTCCAGATACGCAGTATTTT. Protein product: CASRTSGSPDTQYF. V gene TRBV19 combines with J gene TRBJ2-3; 12 bases line up with TRBD2. CDR1 LNHDA and CDR2 SQIVND come from the germline V gene (reference sequence). The J segment lost 4 bases and the V segment lost 6 bases, leaving 2 bases of the junction unmatched. The CDR3 extends over 14 amino acids.